Included here is one T cell receptor beta chain sequence, with context. Its antigen is not known. A much larger clone differs from this one at a single base, so this may be a read error. The data originate from a study of molecular identifiers for immune sequencing clone quantification. Study-level findings and limits: Spiked Jurkat TCR RNA originating from one cell could reportedly be identified amid more than 800,000 naive cells.

Germline values: CDR1 SGHDN, CDR2 FVKESK. This CDR3 region has 13 residues. TCRdb processed the PCR reads anew with MiXCR; each CDR3 protein has one entry. The data contain approximately 590,000 distinct CDR3 sequences, about 25% of them singletons. This TCR was recovered from a human donor in good health. Some libraries in this study had Jurkat cell RNA spiked in. This chain joins TRBV14 and TRBJ2-3; no clear D gene. Material for sequencing was naive CD8+ T cells from blood, with Jurkat cell RNA spiked in. Subset described: FACS-sorted CD8+CD4-CCR7+CD45RA+ naive T cells. The CDR3 loop is CVSSQVDPDTQYF. The CDR3 DNA follows: TGTGTCAGCAGCCAAGTAGACCCAGATACGCAGTATTTT.